This T cell receptor beta chain stems from a study of identical twins. Study-wide findings and caveats: Out-of-frame alpha sequences shared between twins exhibited an excess of low generation probability.

Germline loops: CDR1 SGHAT, CDR2 FQNNGV. CDR3 length: 15 residues. V was pared by 5 bases and J by 5 bases, with 15 bases between. This clonotype appeared many times. Its specificity is unknown. TCRdb re-derived calls from the 5' RACE reads in MiXCR, one entry per CDR3 protein. The sample carries about 390,000 distinct CDR3 sequences, approximately 9.1% recorded once. Healthy Caucasians were all of the donors. Sequenced: naive T cells sorted from blood. The TCR originated in a woman in her forties or fifties in good health. The chain links TRBV11-2 to TRBJ1-4; a weak D match, TRBD1 (6 bases). CDR3 nucleotides: TGTGCCAGCAGCGTGGGTGACAGGATAAATGAAAAACTGTTTTTT. This codes for CASSVGDRINEKLFF.